The source of this T cell receptor beta chain is a study of T cell responses to AZD1222 COVID-19 vaccine. General study results and limits: Only after the peak T cell response were repertoires sampled. Within unmutated variant regions lay the reported targets of nearly half of spike-specific TCRs.

Repertoires were generated with immunoSEQ multiplex PCR, while TCRdb's copy carries only in-frame clones and drops some. The repertoire consists of 140,000 to 150,000 clones, with about 91% occurring once and the leading ten covering about 1.5%. Germline CDR1 and CDR2: SGHRS and YFSETQ. Between the trimmed V and J ends, which lost 2 bases and 9 bases, there was a span of 21 bases. The CDR3 runs 17 residues. A note on this clone: Its antigen is not known.

The chain joins TRBV5-1 to TRBJ1-6; a possible D gene is TRBD1 (5 bases). The specimen comprised peripheral blood, sampled on day 0 of AZD1222 vaccination. This clonotype originated in an adult in good health. CDR3 loop: CASSFGDTTGVGSPLHF. The DNA of the CDR3 is TGCGCCAGCAGCTTCGGCGATACCACGGGGGTAGGTTCACCCCTCCACTTT. Based on the CDR3 plus reference TRBV5-1 and TRBJ1-6, the full variable domain is KAGVTQTPRYLIKTRGQQVTLSCSPISGHRSVSWYQQTPGQGLQFLFEYFSETQRNKGNFPGRFSGRQFSNSRSEMNVSTLELGDSALYLCASSFGDTTGVGSPLHFGNGTRLTVT.